The rows below give T cell receptor beta chains drawn from one sample of a study of blood T cell repertoires in COVID-19. Assay used: immunoSEQ multiplex PCR; TCRdb lists only in-frame clones, some missing. The table records tens of thousands of clones, 65% to 85% of them present only once. The sample taken for sequencing was peripheral blood. These receptors came from a human donor with active or convalescent COVID-19. The donor label of this sample is uncertain. Both conserved end residues are part of each CDR3. The D gene is left open where the match is weak. Expanded clones get a size class; other rows say once, few or many, or leave the size out.

D gene	V gene	clone size	J gene	CDR3 DNA	CDR3 protein
TRBD1	TRBV24-1	few	TRBJ2-2	TGTGCCACCAGTGATTTGCAGGGGGAAAAGAACACCGGGGAGCTGTTTTTT	CATSDLQGEKNTGELFF
TRBD2	TRBV12-3/TRBV12-4	.	TRBJ2-4	TGTGCCAGCCATTCGGGAGGGAAAAACATTCAGTACTTC	CASHSGGKNIQYF
TRBD2	TRBV5-5	.	TRBJ2-1	TGTGCCAGCAGCTGGGGGACTAGCCGCCGCTCCTACAATGAGCAGTTCTTC	CASSWGTSRRSYNEQFF
TRBD1	TRBV6-5	.	TRBJ2-7	TGTGCCAGCAGATTACAGGGGTGGCACGAGCAGTACTTC	CASRLQGWHEQYF
.	TRBV2	.	TRBJ2-7	TGTGCCAGCAGGTTGCGGGATACCTATTTTGACGAGCAGTACTTC	CASRLRDTYFDEQYF
TRBD1	TRBV27	few	TRBJ1-6	TGTGCCAGCAGTTCGGACAGGGGCCGCTCACCCCTCCACTTT	CASSSDRGRSPLHF
TRBD1	TRBV9	.	TRBJ2-7	TGTGCCAGCAGCCCGAGCCCCCAGGGGGTCTACGAGCAGTACTTC	CASSPSPQGVYEQYF
.	TRBV10-3	.	TRBJ2-7	TGTGCCATACAGGGTTTTCGCGAGCAGTACTTC	CAIQGFREQYF
.	TRBV2	.	TRBJ1-4	TGTGCCAGCAGTGACGGACAGTCAAATGAAAAACTGTTTTTT	CASSDGQSNEKLFF
TRBD2	TRBV13	.	TRBJ2-1	TGTGCCAGCAGCTCACCGGGACTAGCGGGGGCGAACTACAATGAGCAGTTCTTC	CASSSPGLAGANYNEQFF
TRBD1	TRBV7-2	.	TRBJ2-3	TGTGCCAGCAGCTCCTCACAGGGGTGGGGTAGCACAGATACGCAGTATTTT	CASSSSQGWGSTDTQYF
.	TRBV5-1	.	TRBJ1-2	TGCGCCAGCAGCTTGTACCACAGGGAAGAGGCTGGCTACACCTTC	CASSLYHREEAGYTF
.	TRBV25-1	.	TRBJ1-1	TGTGCCAGCAGTGATGTAACTGAAGCTTTCTTT	CASSDVTEAFF
TRBD2	TRBV25-1	once	TRBJ2-1	TGTGCCAGCAGTGAATTAGGACTAGTTGAGAAGAGGGAGCAGTTCTTC	CASSELGLVEKREQFF
.	TRBV4-2	.	TRBJ2-7	TGTGCCAGCAGCCAAGACCAGGGTCGTACAATCTCCTACGAGCAGTACTTC	CASSQDQGRTISYEQYF
.	TRBV5-6	.	TRBJ1-5	TGTGCCAGCAGCCTTTGGTCAGGGGGCAATCAGCCCCAGCATTTT	CASSLWSGGNQPQHF
.	TRBV7-8	once	TRBJ1-5	TGTGCCAGCAGCTTAGACGGGAATCAGCCCCAGCATTTT	CASSLDGNQPQHF
.	TRBV5-1	.	TRBJ1-1	TGCGCCAGCAAATCCACAACGATGGACACTGAAGCTTTCTTT	CASKSTTMDTEAFF
TRBD2	TRBV27	few	TRBJ2-1	TGTGCCAGCGGGCTGACTAGCGGGAGGTTCAATGAGCAGTTCTTC	CASGLTSGRFNEQFF
TRBD1	TRBV7-8	few	TRBJ1-5	TGTGCCAGCAGCCAAGGACAGGGGGCCAATCAGCCCCAGCATTTT	CASSQGQGANQPQHF
.	TRBV11-2	.	TRBJ1-6	TGTGCCAGCAGCGGAGAGGGTTTCAGGCCCGTCATAAATTCACCCCTCCACTTT	CASSGEGFRPVINSPLHF
TRBD1	TRBV24-1	.	TRBJ1-5	TGTGCCACCAGTGCAGGGGGACAGAGCAACAATCAGCCCCAGCATTTT	CATSAGGQSNNQPQHF
.	TRBV6-5	.	TRBJ1-3	TGTGCCAGCAGAGGGGGAGACACTAGAAACACCATATATTTT	CASRGGDTRNTIYF
TRBD1	TRBV4-1	.	TRBJ1-1	TGCGCCAGCAGCCAAGGGGCGTTGGACAGGGGATATGAAGCTTTCTTT	CASSQGALDRGYEAFF
TRBD1	TRBV7-3	.	TRBJ2-7	TGTGCCAGCAGCCCGGGACAGGGGTACTACGAGCAGTACTTC	CASSPGQGYYEQYF
.	TRBV7-2	.	TRBJ2-7	TGTGCCAGCAGCCAACTGCCAGGGTACGACGAGCAGTACTTC	CASSQLPGYDEQYF
.	TRBV4-2	.	TRBJ2-6	TGTGCCAGCAGCCAAGAGAACTCTCGCTCTGGGGCCAACGTCCTGACTTTC	CASSQENSRSGANVLTF
TRBD1	TRBV6-5	.	TRBJ2-7	TGTGCCAGCAGTTTGACAGGGGGGAACTACGAGCAGTACTTC	CASSLTGGNYEQYF
TRBD2	TRBV5-1	.	TRBJ2-1	TGCGCCAGCAGATTTCTAGCGGGAGGTAACAATGAGCAGTTCTTC	CASRFLAGGNNEQFF
.	TRBV2	.	TRBJ1-2	TGTGCCAGCAGGGGAGGGGATGGCTACACCTTC	CASRGGDGYTF
.	TRBV12-1	few	TRBJ2-3	TGTGCCAGCAGCCCCCCCGGGACTAGCGGTCGCACAGATACGCAGTATTTT	CASSPPGTSGRTDTQYF
TRBD2	TRBV11-2	once	TRBJ2-1	TGTGCCAGCAGCCCAAGACTAGCGCTTAGCTATGAGCAGTTCTTC	CASSPRLALSYEQFF
.	TRBV28	few	TRBJ2-4	TGTGCCAGCAGTTTGGGGAGTACCAAAAACATTCAGTACTTC	CASSLGSTKNIQYF
TRBD2	TRBV3-1/TRBV3-2	.	TRBJ2-1	TGTGCCAGCAGCCAAGAGACTCTACGGACTAGCGGGACATACAATGAGCAGTTCTTC	CASSQETLRTSGTYNEQFF
TRBD1	TRBV19	once	TRBJ1-5	TGTGCCATCAAGGGACAGGGCGGGCAGCCCCAGCATTTT	CAIKGQGGQPQHF
TRBD1	TRBV7-9	.	TRBJ2-1	TGTGCCAGCAGCGTCCTCCGGGACAGCTCCTACAATGAGCAGTTCTTC	CASSVLRDSSYNEQFF
.	TRBV24-1	.	TRBJ2-7	TGTGCCACCAGTCAGGGGTCCTACGAGCAGTACTTC	CATSQGSYEQYF
.	TRBV3-1/TRBV3-2	.	TRBJ1-6	TGTGCCAGCAGCCAAGAGTTGGGCAAATCCCTCCACTTT	CASSQELGKSLHF
.	TRBV11-2	few	TRBJ1-1	TGTGCCAGCAGCTTTGGGGAGCGGGCTGAAGCTTTCTTT	CASSFGERAEAFF
.	TRBV6-2/TRBV6-3	.	TRBJ2-7	TGTGCCAGCAGTTACGGTCGGGGGTTGCGCGAGCAGTACTTC	CASSYGRGLREQYF
.	TRBV27	.	TRBJ2-1	TGTGCCAGCAGTTTAGCCCTTGGTCTAGCGCGAAACAATGAGCAGTTCTTC	CASSLALGLARNNEQFF
.	TRBV7-3	.	TRBJ1-1	TGTGCCAGCAGTCCAGGACAGAACACTGAAGCTTTCTTT	CASSPGQNTEAFF
.	TRBV29-1	.	TRBJ2-3	TGCAGCGTGCCCCTCCGGGGGAGCACAGATACGCAGTATTTT	CSVPLRGSTDTQYF
TRBD2	TRBV29-1	few	TRBJ2-5	TGCAGCGTTGAGGGGGGACTAGCGGGAGGGCGGAAGACCCAGTACTTC	CSVEGGLAGGRKTQYF
TRBD2	TRBV9	.	TRBJ2-1	TGTGCCAGCAGCATCCCCGGGACTACAAGCAATGAGCAGTTCTTC	CASSIPGTTSNEQFF
TRBD1	TRBV6-1	once	TRBJ2-5	TGTGCCAGCAGTGAGACAGGGGGGCAAGAGACCCAGTACTTC	CASSETGGQETQYF
.	TRBV27	.	TRBJ1-1	TGTGCCAGCAGTCCCGGGTCCATGAACACTGAAGCTTTCTTT	CASSPGSMNTEAFF
.	TRBV7-2	.	TRBJ2-7	TGTGCCAGCAGCTTAGAGGCGGGATATTTCTACGAGCAGTACTTC	CASSLEAGYFYEQYF
TRBD1	TRBV5-1	.	TRBJ1-4	TGCGCCAGCAGCTTATCGGGACAGGACGGTGAAAAACTGTTTTTT	CASSLSGQDGEKLFF
.	TRBV5-6	.	TRBJ1-5	TGTGCCAGCAGCTTGGACAGGAATCAGCCCCAGCATTTT	CASSLDRNQPQHF
.	TRBV6-5	.	TRBJ1-6	TGTGCCAGCACCTACAGCTATAATTCACCCCTCCACTTT	CASTYSYNSPLHF
.	TRBV3-1/TRBV3-2	few	TRBJ1-2	TGTGCCAGCAGCCATGCAACCGGGACGGGGGATGGCTACACCTTC	CASSHATGTGDGYTF
TRBD1	TRBV19	.	TRBJ1-2	TGTGCCAGTAGTCCCGGGACAGCTCACTATGGCTACACCTTC	CASSPGTAHYGYTF
.	TRBV2	.	TRBJ1-6	TGTGCCAGCAGTGTCGGTGGACCCCCGAGCGGCTCACCCCTCCACTTT	CASSVGGPPSGSPLHF
.	TRBV14	.	TRBJ2-2	TGTGCCAGCAGCCGTAGCGCCGGGACTTCTAACACCGGGGAGCTGTTTTTT	CASSRSAGTSNTGELFF
TRBD2	TRBV3-1/TRBV3-2	.	TRBJ2-3	TGTGCCAGCAGCCAACCGGGACTAGCTATAGATACGCAGTATTTT	CASSQPGLAIDTQYF
.	TRBV7-6	once	TRBJ2-5	TGTGCCAGCAGCCCGCGACAGGTTTCCCCTCCCCAGTACTTC	CASSPRQVSPPQYF
TRBD1	TRBV11-2	.	TRBJ1-2	TGTGCCAGCAGCACCCCCGACAGGGGTGGCTACACCTTC	CASSTPDRGGYTF
TRBD1	TRBV6-5	.	TRBJ2-7	TGTGCCAGCAGTTACTCTGAGACAGGGTCCTACGAGCAGTACTTC	CASSYSETGSYEQYF
.	TRBV10-3	few	TRBJ2-1	TGTGCCATCAGTGAGACCCGAGAGGGTCGGGAGCAGTTCTTC	CAISETREGREQFF